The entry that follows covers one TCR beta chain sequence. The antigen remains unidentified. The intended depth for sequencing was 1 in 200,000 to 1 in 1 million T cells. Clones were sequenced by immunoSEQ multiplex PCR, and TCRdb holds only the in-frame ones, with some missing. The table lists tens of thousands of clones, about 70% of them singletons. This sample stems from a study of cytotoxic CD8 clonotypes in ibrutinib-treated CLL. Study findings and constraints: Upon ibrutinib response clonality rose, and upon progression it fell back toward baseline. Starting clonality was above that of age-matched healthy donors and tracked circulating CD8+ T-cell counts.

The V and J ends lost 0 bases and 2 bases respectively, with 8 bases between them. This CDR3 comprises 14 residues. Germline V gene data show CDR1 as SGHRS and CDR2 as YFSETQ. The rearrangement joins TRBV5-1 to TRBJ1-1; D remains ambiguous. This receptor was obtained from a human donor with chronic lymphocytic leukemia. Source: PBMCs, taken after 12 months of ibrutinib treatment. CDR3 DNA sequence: TGCGCCAGCAGCTTGGAACCCCATAACACTGAAGCTTTCTTT. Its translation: CASSLEPHNTEAFF.